The 6 T cell receptor beta chains presented below share a single source sample, sequenced in a study of human T cells and chemical hapten exposure. One entry per CDR3 protein results from TCRdb running MiXCR on the 5' RACE reads. Of 120,000 to 150,000 distinct CDR3 sequences listed, 4.1% are singletons. Unfractionated whole blood served as the source for total RNA extraction. All receptors come from a female donor in good health.

This clonotype has ten or more counts. The chain carries TRBV6-2 or TRBV6-3 and TRBJ1-5; D remains unclear. Germline V CDR1 and CDR2: MNHEY, SVGEGT. This CDR3 is 15 amino acids long. Trimming pared 5 bases from V and 1 base from J, leaving 12 bases between. Here the CDR3 reads CASSTPGLSNQPQHF. CDR3 bases: TGTGCCAGCAGTACCCCCGGGCTAAGCAATCAGCCCCAGCATTTT.

V usage is TRBV4-2 and J usage is TRBJ2-1, with TRBD2 matching 7 bases. CDR1 and CDR2 (germline): LGHNA, YNFKEQ. J gave up 3 bases and V 0 bases, and 8 bases lay outside the gene matches. The CDR3 runs to 17 residues. CDR3 nucleotide sequence: TGTGCCAGCAGCCAAGAATCAGGCACTAGCGACTACAATGAGCAGTTCTTC. Its protein product is CASSQESGTSDYNEQFF.

Notes on this clonotype: Just one base apart from a much larger clone, this may be a read error. The CDR3 DNA sequence: TGTGCCAGTAGCATAACCCTCGCACCCTCCTACGAGCAGTACTTC. Translated: CASSITLAPSYEQYF. The chain links TRBV19 to TRBJ2-7; no firm D call. The germline V gene encodes CDR1 LNHDA and CDR2 SQIVND (reference sequence). CDR3 length: 15 residues. Trimming took off 6 bases at V and 0 bases at J, with 15 bases between the two ends.

This clonotype was seen many times. The chain's CDR3 is CASKKRSSPPYNEQFF. DNA for the CDR3: TGTGCCAGCAAGAAGAGGTCCTCCCCCCCCTACAATGAGCAGTTCTTC. The chain uses TRBV2 and TRBJ2-1; no firm D call. This CDR3 has 16 residues. With 7 bases removed from V and 2 bases from J, the gap between germline ends came to 18 bases. Germline V gene data show CDR1 as SNHLY and CDR2 as FYNNEI.

This clonotype was counted many times. The chain combines TRBV20-1 with TRBJ1-1; 9 nucleotides agree with TRBD1. The V gene end was trimmed by 6 bases and the J gene end by 5 bases; junction bases not matched to a gene: 7. The germline V gene has CDR1 DFQATT and CDR2 SNEGSKA (reference sequence). This CDR3 has 13 residues. The CDR3 reads CSALGQGLTEAFF. CDR3 in DNA: TGCAGTGCGTTGGGACAGGGATTGACTGAAGCTTTCTTT.

In this sample, this clonotype turned up many times. This chain uses TRBV29-1 with TRBJ1-1, with a weak D call TRBD1 (5 bases). Trimming took off 4 bases at V and 0 bases at J, with 12 bases between the two ends. Germline V gene sequence: CDR1 SQVTM, CDR2 ANQGSEA. The CDR3 contains 14 residues. The CDR3 bases are TGCAGCGTTGTCAACCAGGGTATGAACACTGAAGCTTTCTTT. It is translated as CSVVNQGMNTEAFF.